This T cell receptor beta chain was captured by sequencing in a study of Graves' ophthalmopathy and Graves' hyperthyroidism. CDR3 length equals 15 residues. Per the germline V gene, CDR1 is SGHTA and CDR2 is FQGTGA. Trimming took off 2 bases at V and 2 bases at J, with 13 bases between the two ends. Using RNA transcripts, the TCR beta CDR3 regions were amplified. The workflow started with a first-round RT-PCR run with HTBI primers and then moved on to a second-round multiplex PCR. TCRdb independently ran MiXCR on the multiplex PCR reads; one entry per CDR3 protein. The sample has roughly 220,000 distinct CDR3 sequences; 40% to 50% are singletons. Other autoimmune disease, uncontrolled infection, pregnancy and lactation led to exclusion.

The receptor comes from an adult man with Graves' ophthalmopathy. Sequencing was carried out using peripheral blood. V and J are TRBV7-3 and TRBJ2-7; D might be TRBD1 (5 bases). In DNA form, the CDR3 reads TGTGCCAGCAGCTTAGATGGGGCCCCCCCCTACGAGCAGTACTTC. It specifies CASSLDGAPPYEQYF.